Shown below are 19 T cell receptor beta chains from a single sample sequenced in a study of T cell responses to AZD1222 COVID-19 vaccine. Clones were sequenced by immunoSEQ multiplex PCR, and TCRdb holds only the in-frame ones, with some missing. The sample comprises 150,000 to 200,000 clones, about 90% of which are singletons, and 1.3% rests with the top ten. The sample was peripheral blood, taken 28 days after the second AZD1222 dose. These receptor sequences come from an adult who received the AZD1222 COVID-19 vaccine.

The chain uses TRBV28 and TRBJ2-7; D is undetermined. Trimming stripped 3 bases from V and 3 bases from J, with 9 bases between. Germline V gene sequence: CDR1 MDHEN, CDR2 SYDVKM. The CDR3 contains 13 residues. Here the CDR3 reads CASSFSVGYEQYF. The DNA for the CDR3 is TGTGCCAGCAGTTTTTCCGTAGGCTACGAGCAGTACTTC.

The chain links TRBV10-3 to TRBJ2-3, with 11 bases lining up with TRBD2. Germline lookup yields CDR1 ENHRY and CDR2 SYGVKD. This CDR3 comprises 19 residues. V shed 3 bases and J 4 bases; nucleotides not matched to a gene: 15. The CDR3 sequence is CAISETPLASGGMADTQYF. The CDR3 DNA follows: TGTGCCATCAGTGAAACCCCCCTGGCTAGCGGGGGGATGGCAGATACGCAGTATTTT.

This rearrangement joins TRBV4-1 to TRBJ2-7; 7 bases fit TRBD2. The CDR3 sequence is 17 residues long. The V gene end was trimmed by 0 bases and the J gene end by 2 bases; junction bases not matched to a gene: 10. CDR1 MGHRA and CDR2 YSYEKL come from the germline V gene. The CDR3 DNA follows: TGCGCCAGCAGCCAAGACCCCAGGAAGCGGGGACCCTACGAGCAGTACTTC. It codes for CASSQDPRKRGPYEQYF.

This chain links TRBV15 with TRBJ2-3; unclear D gene. The ends were cut back, 0 bases at V and 6 bases at J, with 7 bases in the middle. Germline V lookup: CDR1 LNHNV, CDR2 YYDKDF (reference sequence). The length of the CDR3 is 13 residues. CDR3 nucleotides: TGTGCCACCAGCAGAGATCAGAGGGATACGCAGTATTTT. Encoded protein: CATSRDQRDTQYF.

The rearrangement joins TRBV3-1 (or the pseudogene TRBV3-2) to TRBJ1-4; TRBD1 agrees at 9 bases. The junction had 4 bases not matched to a gene; V was cut back by 7 bases and J by 7 bases. The CDR3 is made up of 13 amino acids. CDR1 and CDR2 (germline): LGHDT, YNNKEL (reference sequence). CDR3 nucleotides: TGTGCCAGCAAGGACAGGGGTCTTGAAAAACTGTTTTTT. Translation gives CASKDRGLEKLFF.

V and J are TRBV4-1 and TRBJ1-4; D not certain. The germline V gene has CDR1 MGHRA and CDR2 YSYEKL. CDR3 size: 18 residues. With 1 base removed from V and 4 bases from J, the gap between germline ends came to 19 bases. The CDR3: CASSQVVAFKNFNEKLFF. The CDR3 nucleotides are TGCGCCAGCAGCCAAGTAGTAGCATTTAAGAATTTTAATGAAAAACTGTTTTTT.

The rearrangement uses TRBV11-3 and TRBJ2-3; the D gene is possibly TRBD2 (6 bases). The germline gives CDR1 SGHNT, CDR2 YENEEA. The CDR3 totals 14 residues. Trimming cost V 1 base and J 11 bases, with 16 bases left between them. This CDR3 reads CASSLVGAGGQQYF. The CDR3 region has the DNA TGTGCCAGCAGCTTAGTAGGGGCCGGAGGGCAGCAGTATTTT.

The chain is built from TRBV9 and TRBJ2-2; D gene ambiguous. The CDR3 sequence is 16 residues long. V lost 0 bases and J 2 bases, leaving 11 bases between the germline ends. Germline V lookup: CDR1 SGDLS, CDR2 YYNGEE. The CDR3 loop is CASSVAISINTGELFF. The CDR3 DNA is TGTGCCAGCAGCGTAGCTATCTCCATCAACACCGGGGAGCTGTTTTTT. The full variable domain, its missing parts supplied by reference TRBV9 and TRBJ2-2, is DSGVTQTPKHLITATGQRVTLRCSPRSGDLSVYWYQQSLDQGLQFLIQYYNGEERAKGNILERFSAQQFPDLHSELNLSSLELGDSALYFCASSVAISINTGELFFGEGSRLTVL.

CDR3 region: CSVGTGNGYTF. The DNA of the CDR3 is TGCAGCGTTGGGACAGGGAACGGCTACACCTTC. This sequence joins TRBV29-1 and TRBJ1-2, with TRBD1 identical over 8 bases. The length of the CDR3 is 11 residues. V gave up 4 bases and J gave up 8 bases; unmatched junction bases: 3. Germline CDR1 and CDR2: SQVTM and ANQGSEA.

The V call is TRBV2, the J call TRBJ2-6; a possible D gene is TRBD2 (5 bases). From germline, CDR1 is SNHLY and CDR2 FYNNEI. The CDR3 extends over 18 amino acids. V shed 5 bases and J shed 2 bases, with 19 bases lying between them. CDR3 in DNA: TGTGCCAGCAGTAAGGAGGATTTTGGCCTGACTGGGGCCAACGTCCTGACTTTC. Amino acid sequence: CASSKEDFGLTGANVLTF.

The chain employs TRBV7-6 and TRBJ1-4, with 7 bases aligning to TRBD1. V dropped 5 bases and J dropped 0; count of bases not matched to a gene: 12. The CDR3 has 18 residues. Germline V CDR1 and CDR2: SGHVS, FNYEAQ. This CDR3 is CASSQLTGLGATNEKLFF. CDR3 nucleotide sequence: TGTGCCAGCAGCCAACTGACAGGGTTGGGAGCAACTAATGAAAAACTGTTTTTT.

In DNA form, the CDR3 reads TGTGCCAGCAGTTCGGCGGGGGCAGGGGAGCAGTTCTTC. Its protein is CASSSAGAGEQFF. The chain joins TRBV7-2 to TRBJ2-1; D is possibly TRBD2 (7 bases). Germline loops: CDR1 SGHTA, CDR2 FQGNSA. V lost 6 bases and J lost 10, with 16 bases in between. There are 13 residues in the CDR3. Full variable domain (remainder filled in from reference TRBV7-2 and TRBJ2-1): GAGVSQSPSNKVTEKGKDVELRCDPISGHTALYWYRQSLGQGLEFLIYFQGNSAPDKSGLPSDRFSAERTGGSVSTLTIQRTQQEDSAVYLCASSSAGAGEQFFGPGTRLTVL.

This chain links TRBV5-5 with TRBJ1-2; weak D call: TRBD1 (6 bases). The V end lost 0 bases, the J end lost 5 bases, and 14 bases lay between the germline ends. There are 15 residues in the CDR3. The V gene's germline CDR1 is SGHKS and CDR2 YYEKEE (reference sequence). CDR3 sequence reads: CASSLEYGGAYGYTF. CDR3 sequence (DNA): TGTGCCAGCAGCTTGGAGTATGGGGGCGCTTATGGCTACACCTTC.

There are a few counts of this clone. The CDR3, as DNA: TGTGCCAGTAAGAGGGAGTGGAACACTGAAGCTTTCTTT. Residues: CASKREWNTEAFF. The rearrangement uses TRBV19 and TRBJ1-1; no reliable D call. Trimming pared 7 bases from V and 1 base from J, leaving 10 bases between. The length of the CDR3 is 13 residues. The V gene's germline CDR1 is LNHDA and CDR2 SQIVND (reference sequence).

V usage is TRBV4-2 and J usage is TRBJ1-2; D may be TRBD1 (6 bases). Germline-derived CDR1 and CDR2 are LGHNA and YNFKEQ. Trimming took 1 base from V and 3 from J, leaving 9 bases between them. The CDR3 contains 14 residues. CDR3 sequence reads: CASSQGGGYYGYTF. In DNA form, the CDR3 reads TGTGCCAGCAGCCAAGGCGGGGGCTACTATGGCTACACCTTC.

J is TRBJ1-1 and V is TRBV30; maybe TRBD1 (5 bases). V was shortened by 5 bases and J by 1 base, with 11 bases between the two germline ends. CDR1 and CDR2 (germline): GTSNPN, SVGIG (reference sequence). The CDR3 is 13 amino acids. CDR3 DNA sequence: TGTGCCTGGGATGGACACCCGAACACTGAAGCTTTCTTT. Protein sequence: CAWDGHPNTEAFF.

This clone showed up just a few times. At one end, the junction sequence differs from germline, possibly due to a read error. The V and J genes are TRBV5-4 and TRBJ1-5; D might be TRBD1 (6 bases). There are 15 residues in the CDR3. Germline CDR1 and CDR2: SGHNT and YYREEE (reference sequence). CDR3 sequence: CASTLDRNSNQPQHF. CDR3 sequence (DNA): TGTGCCAGCACCTTGGACAGAAATAGCAATCAGCCCCAGCATTTT. Combining the CDR3 with reference TRBV5-4 and TRBJ1-5 gives the whole variable domain ETGVTQSPTHLIKTRGQQVTLRCSSQSGHNTVSWYQQALGQGPQFIFQYYREEENGRGNFPPRFSGLQFPNYSSELNVNALELDDSALYLCASTLDRNSNQPQHFGDGTRLSIL.

This clone was detected only once. V usage is TRBV5-1 and J usage is TRBJ1-1; D perhaps matches TRBD1 (5 bases). The CDR3 covers 15 residues. V lost 3 bases and J 4 bases, leaving 16 bases between the germline ends. The germline gives CDR1 SGHRS, CDR2 YFSETQ. CDR3 protein: CASSSSGTTGTEAFF. CDR3 nucleotide sequence: TGCGCCAGCAGCTCATCCGGGACCACGGGCACTGAAGCTTTCTTT. Full variable domain (remainder filled in from reference TRBV5-1 and TRBJ1-1): KAGVTQTPRYLIKTRGQQVTLSCSPISGHRSVSWYQQTPGQGLQFLFEYFSETQRNKGNFPGRFSGRQFSNSRSEMNVSTLELGDSALYLCASSSSGTTGTEAFFGQGTRLTVV.

This clone has a single count. The chain is built from TRBV19 and TRBJ1-2; 7 bases map to TRBD1. CDR1 is LNHDA, CDR2 SQIVND, per germline (reference sequence). The junction had 4 bases not matched to a gene; V was cut back by 10 bases and J by 8 bases. CDR3 size: 10 residues. The CDR3 DNA reads TGTGCCACCGGGACAGACGGCTACACCTTC. It encodes CATGTDGYTF.